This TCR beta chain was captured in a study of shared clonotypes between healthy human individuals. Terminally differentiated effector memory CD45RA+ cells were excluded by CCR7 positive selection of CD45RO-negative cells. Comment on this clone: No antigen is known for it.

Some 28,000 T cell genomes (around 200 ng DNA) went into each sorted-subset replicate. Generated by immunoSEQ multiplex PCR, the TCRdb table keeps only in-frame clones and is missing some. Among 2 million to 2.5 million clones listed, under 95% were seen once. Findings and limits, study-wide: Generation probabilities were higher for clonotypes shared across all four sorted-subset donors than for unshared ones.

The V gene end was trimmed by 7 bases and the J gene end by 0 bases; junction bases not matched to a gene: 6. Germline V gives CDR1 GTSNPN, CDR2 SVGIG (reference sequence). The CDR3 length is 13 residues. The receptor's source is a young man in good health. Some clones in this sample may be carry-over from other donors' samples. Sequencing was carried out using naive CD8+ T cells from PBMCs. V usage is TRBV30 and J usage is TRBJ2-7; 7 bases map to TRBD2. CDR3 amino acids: CALIGLGSYEQYF. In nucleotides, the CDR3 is TGTGCCTTGATTGGACTAGGCTCCTACGAGCAGTACTTC. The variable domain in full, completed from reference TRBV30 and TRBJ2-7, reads SQTIHQWPATLVQPVGSPLSLECTVEGTSNPNLYWYRQAAGRGLQLLFYSVGIGQISSEVPQNLSASRPQDRQFILSSKKLLLSDSGFYLCALIGLGSYEQYFGPGTRLTVT.